Listed below are T cell receptor beta chains from one sample, sequenced in a study of neoadjuvant anti-PD-1 for oral cavity cancer. Generated by immunoSEQ multiplex PCR, the TCRdb table keeps only in-frame clones and is missing some. The profile covers tens of thousands of clones, with roughly 90% appearing a single time and approximately 2.8% taken by the ten largest. The sequences come from PBMCs, collected after nivolumab (anti-PD-1) treatment. The receptor source for this set is a person aged 40 to 85 with oral cavity squamous cell carcinoma. Both conserved end residues are part of each CDR3. A D gene is named only where the DNA matches it firmly. For some rows the clone size is stated as once, few or many, or as a class when expanded; others skip it.

TRBJ2-1	.	.	TRBV7-3	TGTGCCAGCAGCCCTGATAGAAGCTCCTACAATGAGCAGTTCTTC	CASSPDRSSYNEQFF
TRBJ2-1	.	few	TRBV28	TGTGCCAGCAGTTTAGTTAGGGGCGGCAATGAGCAGTTCTTC	CASSLVRGGNEQFF
TRBJ2-1	.	once	TRBV7-9	TGTGCCAGCAGCCCCGACCGGAATGAGCAGTTCTTC	CASSPDRNEQFF
TRBJ1-1	.	.	TRBV6-5	TGTGCCAGCAGTCAACAGGGGAACACTGAAGCTTTCTTT	CASSQQGNTEAFF
TRBJ1-1	.	.	TRBV6-5	TGTGCCAGCAGCTCCACCGGGGGGACTGAAGCTTTCTTT	CASSSTGGTEAFF
TRBJ1-2	TRBD1	.	TRBV19	TGTGCCAGTAGTATACGGACAGGCGCCTATGGCTACACCTTC	CASSIRTGAYGYTF
TRBJ2-3	TRBD2	.	TRBV9	TGTGCCAGCAGCCCAGTAGGGACTAGCGGGAGCCCTGCCACAGATACGCAGTATTTT	CASSPVGTSGSPATDTQYF
TRBJ1-4	TRBD1	.	TRBV7-8	TGTGCCAGCAGCGGACTGGACAGGGGCCTTGAAAAACTGTTTTTT	CASSGLDRGLEKLFF
TRBJ1-1	.	.	TRBV11-3	TGTGCCAGCAGCTCCGCTGGACGGGCGACTGAAGCTTTCTTT	CASSSAGRATEAFF
TRBJ2-7	.	.	TRBV5-5	TGTGCCAGCAGCTTGGTGCAGGGTACCTACGAGCAGTACTTC	CASSLVQGTYEQYF
TRBJ2-1	.	.	TRBV10-3	TGTGCCACCTTTTCCGGGACGGCTAACAATGAGCAGTTCTTC	CATFSGTANNEQFF
TRBJ2-5	.	.	TRBV4-1	TGCGCCAGCAGCCAAACCCCAGAGCAAGAGACCCAGTACTTC	CASSQTPEQETQYF
TRBJ2-5	TRBD1	.	TRBV10-2	TGCGCCAGCAAACCCCCACAGGGGGCATCCCAGGAGACCCAGTACTTC	CASKPPQGASQETQYF
TRBJ2-1	TRBD2	.	TRBV6-1	TGTGCCAGCACTCGGGCTAGCGGAGCTTACAATGAGCAGTTCTTC	CASTRASGAYNEQFF
TRBJ1-2	TRBD1	once	TRBV7-9	TGTGCCAGCAGCTTAGGACAGGGGATGGGTGGCTACACCTTC	CASSLGQGMGGYTF
TRBJ2-2	.	.	TRBV6-1	TGTGCCAGCCAACCCGTCGACAGACCCACCGGGGAGCTGTTTTTT	CASQPVDRPTGELFF
TRBJ1-3	.	once	TRBV10-3	TGTGCCATCAGCACAGGGCTTGGAAACACCATATATTTT	CAISTGLGNTIYF
TRBJ2-1	TRBD1	.	TRBV2	TGTGCCAGCAGAGCAGGGGGCTACTCCTACAATGAGCAGTTCTTC	CASRAGGYSYNEQFF
TRBJ1-1	TRBD1	.	TRBV6-4	TGTGCCAGCAGTTGGGACAGGAACACTGAAGCTTTCTTT	CASSWDRNTEAFF
TRBJ2-5	.	.	TRBV2	TGTGCCAGCACCGTGGGCGGAATCCAAGAGACCCAGTACTTC	CASTVGGIQETQYF
TRBJ2-1	.	once	TRBV11-3	TGTGCCAGCAGCTTGGGGGGCGCGGATGAGCAGTTCTTC	CASSLGGADEQFF
TRBJ2-3	TRBD2	.	TRBV28	TGTGCCAGCAGTTTGGGCGGGAGAAGCACAGATACGCAGTATTTT	CASSLGGRSTDTQYF